This TCR beta chain is from a study of blood T cell repertoires in COVID-19 (TCRdb year 2020). The study in broad terms: The collaborator samples originated in the United States, Italy and Spain and spanned the acute and convalescent phases of COVID-19. The repertoires were made available in a free public database intended to serve as a resource for research on the immune response to SARS-CoV-2. The dataset comprised deeply sampled blood TCRbeta repertoires from subjects exposed to, actively infected with, or recovered from COVID-19. The material from the prospective study consisted of cDNA or gDNA derived from T cells, B-cell-depleted T cells, or PBMCs. HLA class I and class II types, where available, came from metadata supplied by the sample provider rather than from assay-based typing. Samples were obtained from the ongoing ImmuneRACE study (first 160 participants) and from roughly 1,300 subjects provided by 6 global collaborators. Sample metadata almost always included a de-identified subject ID, COVID-19 status, age in years and sex. On the study overall, not on this receptor specifically: The quantity of clinical and demographic metadata differed by source and by participant and was supplied without curation.

TCRbeta CDR3 regions were amplified from genomic DNA using the immunoSEQ Assay, a bias-controlled multiplex PCR. As for the original processing: The number of nucleated cells in each sample was estimated from the amplification of reference gene primers within the assay. To quantify the absolute abundance of each unique TCRbeta CDR3 rearrangement, sequence reads were collapsed and filtered. For each sample, productive Simpson clonality was calculated as the square root of Simpson's diversity index over productive rearrangements. The source is immuneACCESS, and TCRdb retained only in-frame sequences with V and J called. Part of the clones is not carried over; for the studies checked, unresolved V genes explain less than half of this, and the remainder is unexplained. V and J calls and clone size come straight from that table; D and trimming were deduced from the DNA. This sample holds hundreds of thousands of clones; 70% to 90% were observed only once. Of the sample, roughly 0.25% is held by the ten largest clones.

Each collaborating institution followed its own protocols to collect whole blood in K2EDTA tubes. For TCRbeta analysis, collaborators shipped samples as frozen whole blood, isolated PBMCs, or DNA extracted from either of those sample types. This clone was seen a handful of times. Its antigen is currently not known. Within one base of it there is no much larger clone, and no base qualities were kept. The germline V gene (reference sequence) specifies PRHDT as CDR1 and FYEKMQ as CDR2. The CDR3 holds 13 amino acids from the cysteine to the phenylalanine. The entry retains the CDR3 DNA only, 39 bases that are in frame from base 1. Trimming at the junction amounts to 0 bases on V and 7 bases on J, and the germline ends lie 9 bases apart.

The specimen sequenced was peripheral blood. The sequence came from a woman under 30 with acute or convalescent COVID-19. This chain is built from TRBV13 and TRBJ1-2, and TRBD1 may be the D gene, going by 5 matching bases. Here the CDR3 is given as CASSLGRESGYTF. The DNA is as follows: TGTGCCAGCAGCTTAGGCAGGGAAAGTGGCTACACCTTC.